This T cell receptor beta chain originates from a study of blood T cell repertoires in COVID-19. In the study overall: Acute-phase and convalescent COVID-19 samples originated in the United States, Italy and Spain. T cells, B-cell-depleted T cells, or PBMCs supplied cDNA or gDNA.

Per the germline V gene, CDR1 is KGHSH and CDR2 is LQKENI. This CDR3 region has 15 residues. The V and J ends lost 4 bases and 5 bases, in that order; junction bases with no gene match: 3. In the original analysis: Reference gene primer amplification in the assay estimated nucleated cell counts. The table came from immunoSEQ multiplex PCR; TCRdb's copy has only in-frame clones and leaves some out. That table supplies the V and J calls and clone size; D and trimming were determined from the DNA. The table lists approximately 210,000 clones, over 80% of them singletons, with 2.5% to 3% in the top ten. The clonotype was recovered from a woman in her 70s with active or convalescent COVID-19. Input material: peripheral blood. V usage is TRBV18 and J usage is TRBJ1-4; 11 bases are shared with TRBD1. CDR3 DNA: TGTGCCAGCTCACTAGGACAGGGGGCGAATGAAAAACTGTTTTTT. Translation: CASSLGQGANEKLFF. The full variable domain, with the rest looked up from reference TRBV18 and TRBJ1-4, is NAGVMQNPRHLVRRRGQEARLRCSPMKGHSHVYWYRQLPEEGLKFMVYLQKENIIDESGMPKERFSAEFPKEGPSILRIQQVVRGDSAAYFCASSLGQGANEKLFFGSGTQLSVL.